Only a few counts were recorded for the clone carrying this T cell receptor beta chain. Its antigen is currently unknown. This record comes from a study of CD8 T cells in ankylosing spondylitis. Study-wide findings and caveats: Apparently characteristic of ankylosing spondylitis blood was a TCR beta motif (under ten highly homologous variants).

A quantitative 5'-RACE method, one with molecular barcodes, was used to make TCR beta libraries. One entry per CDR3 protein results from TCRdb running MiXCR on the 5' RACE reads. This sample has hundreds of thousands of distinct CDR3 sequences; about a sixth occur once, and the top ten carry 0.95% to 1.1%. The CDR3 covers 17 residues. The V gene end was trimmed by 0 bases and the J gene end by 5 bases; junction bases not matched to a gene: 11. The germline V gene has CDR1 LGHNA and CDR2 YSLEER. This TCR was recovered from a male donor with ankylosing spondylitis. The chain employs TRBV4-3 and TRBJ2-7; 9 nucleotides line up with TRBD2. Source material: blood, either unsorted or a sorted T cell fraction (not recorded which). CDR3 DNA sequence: TGCGCCAGCAGCCAAGATGTGGCGGGAGGGCCCTGGAACGAGCAGTACTTC. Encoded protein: CASSQDVAGGPWNEQYF.